This is a list of T cell receptor beta chains from one sample in a study of cytomegalovirus exposure and HLA in healthy donors. Generated by immunoSEQ multiplex PCR, the TCRdb table keeps only in-frame clones and is missing some. The data contain under 250,000 clones, just under 90% of them seen just once; the ten biggest clones take up around 3%. Sequences were obtained from PBMCs. All receptors derive from a man between 18 and 29 years old in good health and CMV-seronegative. Both conserved end residues are part of each CDR3. Each record gives: D gene, clone size, J gene, V gene, CDR3 DNA, CDR3 protein. The D gene is left open where the match is weak. Rows may omit the clone size; those that give it use once, few, many or a size class.

TRBD1,-,TRBJ1-5,TRBV2,TGTGCCAGCACCCAGGGACAGGGCAATCAGCCCCAGCATTTT,CASTQGQGNQPQHF
-,-,TRBJ2-7,TRBV28,TGTGCCAGCAGGTCCCTCTACGAGCAGTACTTC,CASRSLYEQYF
-,-,TRBJ1-3,TRBV30,TGTGCCTGGAGAACGCCAGGGACTGGAAACACCATATATTTT,CAWRTPGTGNTIYF
TRBD2,-,TRBJ2-5,TRBV5-6,TGTGCCAGCAACACGAAGCGGACTAGCGGGACACAAGAGACCCAGTACTTC,CASNTKRTSGTQETQYF
TRBD2,-,TRBJ2-1,TRBV27,TGTGCCAGCAGTTCCGTACTAGCGGGAAACGGAAATGAGCAGTTCTTC,CASSSVLAGNGNEQFF
TRBD1,-,TRBJ2-1,TRBV27,TGTGCCAGCAGAGAGACAGGGTTTCATTACAATGAGCAGTTCTTC,CASRETGFHYNEQFF
-,-,TRBJ2-7,TRBV4-2,TGTGCCAGCAGTCGAGACAGGACGAGCTCCTACGAGCAGTACTTC,CASSRDRTSSYEQYF
-,-,TRBJ1-1,TRBV4-1,TGCGCCAGCAGCCAAGTAACAATGTTGAACACTGAAGCTTTCTTT,CASSQVTMLNTEAFF
-,-,TRBJ2-7,TRBV2,TGTGCCAACAAGAGGGGGGGCGACCTTTACGAGCAGTACTTC,CANKRGGDLYEQYF
-,-,TRBJ2-2,TRBV27,TGTGCCAGCAGTCCACAAACAGGTCGCATCACCGGGGAGCTGTTTTTT,CASSPQTGRITGELFF
-,few,TRBJ2-2,TRBV7-2,TGTGCCAGCAGCGAGGATATGAACACCGGGGAGCTGTTTTTT,CASSEDMNTGELFF
-,few,TRBJ2-2,TRBV28,TGTGCCAGCAGTTTTTCCAGGGGTCTGATCGGGGAGCTGTTTTTT,CASSFSRGLIGELFF
TRBD2,-,TRBJ2-3,TRBV9,TGTGCCAGCAGCGTATCCGGGAGGGCCTCGGGAGATACGCAGTATTTT,CASSVSGRASGDTQYF
-,once,TRBJ1-4,TRBV9,TGTGCCAGCAGCCCCACAGGGCGGTTGAATGAAAAACTGTTTTTT,CASSPTGRLNEKLFF
-,-,TRBJ2-5,TRBV20-1,TGCAGTGCTAGTTTTCAGGAGACCCAGTACTTC,CSASFQETQYF
-,-,TRBJ1-1,TRBV18,TGTGCCAGCTCACCACCGGGAGTGGCCAGGCACACTGAAGCTTTCTTT,CASSPPGVARHTEAFF
-,-,TRBJ2-7,TRBV6-1,TGTGCCAGCATGCGACAGGGACTTTCCTACGAGCAGTACTTC,CASMRQGLSYEQYF
TRBD1,-,TRBJ1-1,TRBV10-3,TGTGCCATCAAAAGTGCCCCCAGGGGGACTGAAGCTTTCTTT,CAIKSAPRGTEAFF
-,-,TRBJ1-5,TRBV2,TGTGCCAGCAGCGGAGGGTTTCAATATCAGCCCCAGCATTTT,CASSGGFQYQPQHF
-,once,TRBJ1-3,TRBV6-1,TGTGCCAGCAGAGAACCCGAGAGCTCTGGAAACACCATATATTTT,CASREPESSGNTIYF
TRBD2,-,TRBJ2-1,TRBV7-6,TGTGCCAGCAGCTCCAGCGGGAGGGGTGAGCAGTTCTTC,CASSSSGRGEQFF
-,-,TRBJ1-6,TRBV28,TGTGCCAGCAGTTTATTTAGTTCACCCCTCCACTTT,CASSLFSSPLHF
-,-,TRBJ1-1,TRBV6-1,TGTGCCAGCACCTGGGGCAGTTTGAACACTGAAGCTTTCTTT,CASTWGSLNTEAFF
-,-,TRBJ2-3,TRBV2,TGTGCCAGCAGCGTAGCCGGGGGAACAGCAACAGATACGCAGTATTTT,CASSVAGGTATDTQYF
-,-,TRBJ2-1,TRBV27,-,CASSLFLYNEQFF
TRBD1,few,TRBJ1-2,TRBV28,TGTGCCAGCAGTTTCGGACAGGGGAATGGCTACACCTTC,CASSFGQGNGYTF
-,-,TRBJ2-6,TRBV7-2,TGTGCCAGCAGCTTCACGGGCTCTGGGGCCAACGTCCTGACTTTC,CASSFTGSGANVLTF
-,-,TRBJ2-2,TRBV5-1,TGCGCCAGCAGCTTGTCAAGTATGAGACTCAACACCGGGGAGCTGTTTTTT,CASSLSSMRLNTGELFF
TRBD1,-,TRBJ2-7,TRBV10-3,TGTGCCATCAGTGAAGTGAGACAGGGTAACTCCGAGCAGTACTTC,CAISEVRQGNSEQYF
-,once,TRBJ2-7,TRBV5-1,TGCGCCAGCAGCTTGGGGGGGGACCCTTCCTACGAGCAGTACTTC,CASSLGGDPSYEQYF
TRBD1,-,TRBJ1-5,TRBV6-5,TGTGCCAGGATTCTAGACGGGACAGGCAATCAGCCCCAGCATTTT,CARILDGTGNQPQHF
-,-,TRBJ2-2,TRBV16,TGTGCCAGCAGCCAATCGTCAACTAGAGTGATGGGGGAGCTGTTTTTT,CASSQSSTRVMGELFF
TRBD1,-,TRBJ2-4,TRBV5-4,TGTGCCAGCAGCAGGGTCGAACAGGGGGTGGACTTC,CASSRVEQGVDF
-,many,TRBJ2-1,TRBV12-5,TGTGCTAGTGGCATCAACAATGAGCAGTTCTTC,CASGINNEQFF
-,-,TRBJ1-2,TRBV5-4,TGTGCCAGCAGCTCGGCGGGAAACTATGGCTACACCTTC,CASSSAGNYGYTF
-,-,TRBJ2-5,TRBV18,TGTGCCAGCTCAAGGACGGGACAAGAGACCCAGTACTTC,CASSRTGQETQYF
TRBD2,-,TRBJ2-1,TRBV14,TGTGCCAGCAGCCCCCTCTGGGTTGCGGGGGGGCTCAATGAGCAGTTCTTC,CASSPLWVAGGLNEQFF
-,-,TRBJ2-7,TRBV7-2,TGTGCCAGCAGCTACCGGGACACAACCTACGAGCAGTACTTC,CASSYRDTTYEQYF
TRBD1,-,TRBJ1-1,TRBV15,TGTGCCACCAGCCATAAGTCGGGACAGTACACTGAAGCTTTCTTT,CATSHKSGQYTEAFF
TRBD2,-,TRBJ2-7,TRBV5-1,TGCGCCAGCAGCTGGAATAGCGGGACCTACGAGCAGTACTTC,CASSWNSGTYEQYF
-,-,TRBJ1-1,TRBV28,TGTGCCAGCAGTTTGATGGGAGGTACGGGGACTGAAGCTTTCTTT,CASSLMGGTGTEAFF
-,-,TRBJ1-1,TRBV6-1,TGTGCCAGCTTAATTAGGAACACTGAAGCTTTCTTT,CASLIRNTEAFF